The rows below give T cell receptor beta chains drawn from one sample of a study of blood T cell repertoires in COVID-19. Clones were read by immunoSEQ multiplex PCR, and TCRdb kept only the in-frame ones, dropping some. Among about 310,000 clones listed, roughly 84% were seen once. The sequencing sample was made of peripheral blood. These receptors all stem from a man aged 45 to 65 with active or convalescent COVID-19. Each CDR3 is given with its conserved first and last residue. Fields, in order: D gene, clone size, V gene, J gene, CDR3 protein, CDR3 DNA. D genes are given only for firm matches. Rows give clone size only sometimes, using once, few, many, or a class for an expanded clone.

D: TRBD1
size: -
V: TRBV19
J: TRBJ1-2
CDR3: CASSMVGQETNYGYTF
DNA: TGTGCCAGTAGTATGGTGGGACAGGAGACTAACTATGGCTACACCTTC

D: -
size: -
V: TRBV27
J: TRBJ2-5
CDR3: CASSLSKGYQETQYF
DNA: TGTGCCAGCAGTTTATCGAAGGGGTACCAAGAGACCCAGTACTTC

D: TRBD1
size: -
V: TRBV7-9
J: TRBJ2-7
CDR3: CASSWGTGSEQYF
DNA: TGTGCCAGCAGCTGGGGGACAGGGAGCGAGCAGTACTTC

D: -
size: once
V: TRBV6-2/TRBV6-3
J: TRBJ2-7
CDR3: CASSDREQYF
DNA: TGTGCCAGCAGCGACAGAGAGCAGTACTTC

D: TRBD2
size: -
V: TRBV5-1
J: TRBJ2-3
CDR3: CASSLGLAGRDTQYF
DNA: TGCGCCAGCAGCTTGGGGCTAGCGGGGCGAGATACGCAGTATTTT

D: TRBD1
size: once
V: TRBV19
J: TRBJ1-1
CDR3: CASSSRQGSTEAFF
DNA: TGTGCCAGTAGTAGTCGACAGGGATCTACTGAAGCTTTCTTT

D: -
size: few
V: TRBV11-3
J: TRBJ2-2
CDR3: CASSRGTENTGELFF
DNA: TGTGCCAGCAGCCGCGGGACAGAAAACACCGGGGAGCTGTTTTTT

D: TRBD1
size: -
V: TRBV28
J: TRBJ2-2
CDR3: CASSPGGSNTGELFF
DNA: TGTGCCAGCAGTCCAGGGGGTTCGAACACCGGGGAGCTGTTTTTT

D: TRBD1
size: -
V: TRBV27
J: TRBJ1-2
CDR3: CASSLRGQGGGYTF
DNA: TGTGCCAGCAGTTTACGGGGACAGGGGGGCGGCTACACCTTC

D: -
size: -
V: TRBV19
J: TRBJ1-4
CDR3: CASKRGATNEKLFF
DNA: TGTGCCAGTAAAAGGGGTGCAACTAATGAAAAACTGTTTTTT

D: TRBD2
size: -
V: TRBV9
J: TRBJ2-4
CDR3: CASSPSGKGAKNIQYF
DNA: TGTGCCAGCAGCCCCAGCGGGAAAGGAGCCAAAAACATTCAGTACTTC

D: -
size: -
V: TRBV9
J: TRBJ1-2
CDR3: CASSLQGTGTYGYTF
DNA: TGTGCCAGCAGCCTCCAAGGCACAGGGACCTATGGCTACACCTTC

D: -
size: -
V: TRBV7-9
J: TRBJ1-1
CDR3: CASTFGGTEAFF
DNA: TGTGCCAGCACCTTCGGAGGGACTGAAGCTTTCTTT

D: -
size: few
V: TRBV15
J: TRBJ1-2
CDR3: CATSREEYTNYGYTF
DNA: TGTGCCACCAGCAGAGAAGAGTATACTAACTATGGCTACACCTTC

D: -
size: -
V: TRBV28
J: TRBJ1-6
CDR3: CASSLRISPLHF
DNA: TGTGCCAGCAGTTTGCGGATTTCACCCCTCCACTTT

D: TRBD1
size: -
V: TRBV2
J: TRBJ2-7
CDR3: CASSQETGKNEQYF
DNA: TGTGCCAGCAGCCAGGAGACAGGGAAAAACGAGCAGTACTTC

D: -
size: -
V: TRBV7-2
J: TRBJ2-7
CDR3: CASSRAGTYEQYF
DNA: TGTGCCAGCAGCCGTGCGGGTACCTACGAGCAGTACTTC

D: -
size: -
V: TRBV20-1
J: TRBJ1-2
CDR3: CSAPDIYGYTF
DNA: TGCAGTGCACCTGACATCTATGGCTACACCTTC

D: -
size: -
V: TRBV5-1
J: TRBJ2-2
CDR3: CASSQHNGETGELFF
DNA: TGCGCCAGCAGTCAGCATAACGGGGAGACCGGGGAGCTGTTTTTT

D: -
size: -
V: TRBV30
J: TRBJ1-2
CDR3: CAWSSNGGFYGYTF
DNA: TGTGCCTGGAGCTCAAATGGGGGGTTCTATGGCTACACCTTC

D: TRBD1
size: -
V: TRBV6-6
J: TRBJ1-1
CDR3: CASSYPGQGGGEAFF
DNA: TGTGCCAGCAGTTACCCGGGACAGGGTGGTGGTGAAGCTTTCTTT

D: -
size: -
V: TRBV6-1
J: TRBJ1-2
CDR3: CASSEVGTASGRNYGYTF
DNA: TGTGCCAGCAGTGAAGTCGGGACTGCCTCGGGACGTAACTATGGCTACACCTTC

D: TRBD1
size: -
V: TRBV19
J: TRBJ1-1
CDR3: CASSIGGQGYTEAFF
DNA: TGTGCCAGTAGTATAGGGGGACAGGGGTACACTGAAGCTTTCTTT

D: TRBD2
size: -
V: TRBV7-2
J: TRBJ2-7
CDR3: CASSFSSGSSYEQYF
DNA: TGTGCCAGCAGCTTTTCTAGCGGGAGCTCCTACGAGCAGTACTTC

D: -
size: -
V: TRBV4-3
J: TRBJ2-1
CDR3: CASSQDPRGSSYNEQFF
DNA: TGCGCCAGCAGCCAAGATCCCCGGGGGAGCTCCTACAATGAGCAGTTCTTC

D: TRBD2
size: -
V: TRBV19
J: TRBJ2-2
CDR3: CASSISSGRSTGELFF
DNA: TGTGCCAGTAGTATTTCAAGCGGGAGGTCGACCGGGGAGCTGTTTTTT

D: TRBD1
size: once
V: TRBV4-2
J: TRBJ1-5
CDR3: CASSHTVDRDSNQPQHF
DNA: TGTGCCAGCAGCCATACAGTTGACAGGGATAGCAATCAGCCCCAGCATTTT

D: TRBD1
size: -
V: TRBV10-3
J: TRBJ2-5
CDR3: CAISPGQGGGETQYF
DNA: TGTGCCATCAGCCCGGGACAGGGTGGGGGAGAGACCCAGTACTTC

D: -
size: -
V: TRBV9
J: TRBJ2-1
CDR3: CASSVTVSYNEQFF
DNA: TGTGCCAGCAGCGTGACTGTCTCCTACAATGAGCAGTTCTTC

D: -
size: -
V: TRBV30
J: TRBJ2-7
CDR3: CASQTGPTSYEQYF
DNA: TGTGCCTCCCAAACAGGGCCCACATCCTACGAGCAGTACTTC

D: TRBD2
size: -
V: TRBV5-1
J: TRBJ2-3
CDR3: CASSLAVASGGAQYF
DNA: TGCGCCAGCAGCTTGGCCGTCGCTAGCGGGGGGGCCCAGTATTTT

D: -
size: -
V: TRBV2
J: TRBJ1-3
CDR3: CASSQRASGNTIYF
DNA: TGTGCCAGCAGCCAGAGGGCGTCCGGAAACACCATATATTTT

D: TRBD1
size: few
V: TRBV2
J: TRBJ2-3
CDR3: CASSEIVWKTGDTDTQYF
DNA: TGTGCCAGCAGTGAAATTGTATGGAAGACAGGGGACACAGATACGCAGTATTTT

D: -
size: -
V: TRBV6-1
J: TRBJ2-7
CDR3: CASSETSKGEQYF
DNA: TGTGCCAGCAGTGAAACTAGCAAAGGCGAGCAGTACTTC

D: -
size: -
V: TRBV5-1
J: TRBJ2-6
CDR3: CASSLVSVATGANVLTF
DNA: TGCGCCAGCAGCTTGGTTAGCGTAGCTACTGGGGCCAACGTCCTGACTTTC

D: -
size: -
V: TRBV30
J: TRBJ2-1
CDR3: CAWSVYSSYNEQFF
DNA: TGTGCCTGGAGTGTATACTCTAGCTACAATGAGCAGTTCTTC

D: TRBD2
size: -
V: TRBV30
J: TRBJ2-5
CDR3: CAGGGRLRGETQYF
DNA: TGTGCCGGGGGGGGTAGACTCAGAGGTGAGACCCAGTACTTC

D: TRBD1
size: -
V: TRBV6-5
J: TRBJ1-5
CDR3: CASRRTGGGNQPQHF
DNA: TGTGCCAGCAGACGGACAGGGGGCGGCAATCAGCCCCAGCATTTT